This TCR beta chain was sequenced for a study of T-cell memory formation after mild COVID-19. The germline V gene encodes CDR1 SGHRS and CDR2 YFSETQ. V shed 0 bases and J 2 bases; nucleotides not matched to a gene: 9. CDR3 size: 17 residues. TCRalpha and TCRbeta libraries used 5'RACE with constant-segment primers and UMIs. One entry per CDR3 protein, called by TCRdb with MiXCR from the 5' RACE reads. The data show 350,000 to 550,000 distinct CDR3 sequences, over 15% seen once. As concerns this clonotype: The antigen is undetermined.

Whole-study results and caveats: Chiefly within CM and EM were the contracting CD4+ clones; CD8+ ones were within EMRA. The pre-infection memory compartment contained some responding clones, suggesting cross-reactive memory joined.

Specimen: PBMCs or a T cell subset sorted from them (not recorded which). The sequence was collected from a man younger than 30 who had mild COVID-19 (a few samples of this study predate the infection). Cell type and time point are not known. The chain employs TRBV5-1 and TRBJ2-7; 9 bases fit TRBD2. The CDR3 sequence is CASSLGVRLAGTYEQYF. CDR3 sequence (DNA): TGCGCCAGCAGCTTGGGGGTAAGGCTAGCGGGGACCTACGAGCAGTACTTC. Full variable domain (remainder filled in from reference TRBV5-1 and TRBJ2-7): KAGVTQTPRYLIKTRGQQVTLSCSPISGHRSVSWYQQTPGQGLQFLFEYFSETQRNKGNFPGRFSGRQFSNSRSEMNVSTLELGDSALYLCASSLGVRLAGTYEQYFGPGTRLTVT.